This is a list of T cell receptor beta chains from one sample in a study of neurological immune-mediated disorders. TCRdb used MiXCR to reprocess the 5' RACE reads, holding one entry per CDR3 protein. The data hold roughly 30,000 distinct CDR3 sequences, with approximately 22% observed a single time. Sequenced material: CD4+ T cells from blood. All receptors come from a man over 45 with HTLV-1-associated myelopathy (HAM/TSP). CDR3s include the opening cysteine and the closing phenylalanine or tryptophan. A D gene is named only where the DNA matches it firmly. For some rows the clone size is stated as once, few or many, or as a class when expanded; others skip it.

D gene | J gene | V gene | clone size | CDR3 DNA | CDR3 protein
TRBD1 | TRBJ1-6 | TRBV14 | many | TGTGCCAGCAGCCAAGTGACAGGGATCAATTCACCCCTCCACTTT | CASSQVTGINSPLHF
TRBD2 | TRBJ2-7 | TRBV5-1 | NA | TGCGCCAGCAGCTTAAATGGCGGGGGAGCGGTGAACGAGCAGTACTTC | CASSLNGGGAVNEQYF
TRBD2 | TRBJ2-7 | TRBV20-1 | many | TGCAGTGCTCGGACTAGCGGGAGACGCTACGAGCAGTACTTC | CSARTSGRRYEQYF
NA | TRBJ2-5 | TRBV7-8 | NA | TGTGCCAGCAGCTTATTCGCCTCGACTTACCAAGAGACCCAGTACTTC | CASSLFASTYQETQYF
NA | TRBJ1-1 | TRBV4-1 | NA | TGCGCCAGCAGCCAAGGTTTTTTAGGGGCGGGGAACACTGAAGCTTTCTTT | CASSQGFLGAGNTEAFF
TRBD1 | TRBJ1-2 | TRBV20-1 | many | TGCAGTGCTAGAGATGTCCAGGGACAGAATAACTATGGCTACACCTTC | CSARDVQGQNNYGYTF
TRBD1 | TRBJ2-7 | TRBV5-5 | medium-sized | TGTGCCAGCAGCCCCGCTGGGGGACAGGGGGTCCACGAGCAGTACTTC | CASSPAGGQGVHEQYF
TRBD2 | TRBJ2-3 | TRBV20-1 | NA | TGCAGTGCTAGGGGGACTAGCGGGGAGGGGTGCACAGATACGCAGTATTTT | CSARGTSGEGCTDTQYF
NA | TRBJ2-7 | TRBV7-8 | NA | TGTGCCAGCAGCCCGTCTTGGGGGGTGGGCGAGCAGTACTTC | CASSPSWGVGEQYF
NA | TRBJ1-1 | TRBV6-5 | NA | TGTGCCAGCCGACCGAGGGGCCGCACTGAAGCTTTCTTT | CASRPRGRTEAFF
NA | TRBJ2-7 | TRBV5-8 | NA | TGTGCCAGCAGCTCGACTGTCTCCTACGAGCAGTCCTTC | CASSSTVSYEQSF
NA | TRBJ1-1 | TRBV20-1 | many | TGCAGTACCCCTTCCGGGTTGCACACTGAAGCTTTCTTT | CSTPSGLHTEAFF
NA | TRBJ2-1 | TRBV6-5 | many | TGTGCCAGCAGTTTCTCATCTAACAATGAGCAGTTCTTC | CASSFSSNNEQFF
NA | TRBJ2-2 | TRBV2 | many | TGTGCCAGCGGGGTACAGGCGAACACCGGGGAGCTGTTTTTT | CASGVQANTGELFF
NA | TRBJ2-7 | TRBV20-1 | many | TGCAGTGCCCCAACCAAGGGGAACTACGAGCAGTACTTC | CSAPTKGNYEQYF
NA | TRBJ1-1 | TRBV7-9 | many | TGTGCCAGCAGCCAGGACACTGAAGCTTTCTTT | CASSQDTEAFF
NA | TRBJ2-5 | TRBV20-1 | many | TGCAGTGCTAGGCCTATAACCGGGACCCAGACGGAGGAGACCCAGTACTTC | CSARPITGTQTEETQYF
TRBD1 | TRBJ2-3 | TRBV7-9 | many | TGTGCCAGCAGCCCCTCCCCTTCAGGGGGAGCAGATACGCAGTATTTT | CASSPSPSGGADTQYF
NA | TRBJ1-6 | TRBV6-1 | NA | TGTGCCAGCAGTTTACATCTGCTTGGACATGGGGCACGTAATTCACCCCTCCACTTT | CASSLHLLGHGARNSPLHF
NA | TRBJ2-5 | TRBV12-3/TRBV12-4 | many | TGTGCCAGCAGTTTAAACGGTGGTAGCGGTCAAGAGACCCAGTACTTC | CASSLNGGSGQETQYF
NA | TRBJ2-5 | TRBV25-1 | many | TGTGCCAGCAGGGGGGGACAGCGGAAGGGGACCCAGTACTTC | CASRGGQRKGTQYF
NA | TRBJ2-2 | TRBV3-1 | NA | NA | CASSFYICSARSPGQGAGTGELFF
TRBD1 | TRBJ1-5 | TRBV10-3 | NA | TGTGCCATCAGTTCCGGGACAGGGGATTTTCAGCCCCAGCATTTT | CAISSGTGDFQPQHF
TRBD2 | TRBJ2-5 | TRBV20-1 | NA | TGCAGTGCCTTCCGACTTACGACTAGCGATCAAGAGACCCAGTACTTC | CSAFRLTTSDQETQYF
NA | TRBJ1-2 | TRBV18 | many | TGTGCCAGCTCACTGGAGGCGGTTAACTATGGCTACACCTTC | CASSLEAVNYGYTF
NA | TRBJ2-3 | TRBV10-3 | many | TGTGCCGCCAGCCTAGCGAAAGGCACAGATACGCAGTATTTT | CAASLAKGTDTQYF
NA | TRBJ1-1 | TRBV20-1 | many | TGCAGTGCCCGGTCGGTAAACACTGAAGCTTTCTTT | CSARSVNTEAFF
NA | TRBJ2-3 | TRBV7-9 | many | TGTGCCAGCGTTGGCGGGACCTCAAGCACAGATACGCAGTATTTT | CASVGGTSSTDTQYF
TRBD2 | TRBJ2-3 | TRBV24-1 | NA | TGTGCCACCAGTGGACGCAGCGGGGGGGCCCTGGATACGCAGTATTTT | CATSGRSGGALDTQYF
NA | TRBJ2-7 | TRBV3-1 | many | TGTGCCAGCAGCCCGACAGGCTACGAGCAGTACTTC | CASSPTGYEQYF
NA | TRBJ1-1 | TRBV12-3/TRBV12-4 | NA | TGTGCCAGCAGTTTGGGAGTCGAAGCTTTTTTT | CASSLGVEAFF
TRBD1 | TRBJ2-2 | TRBV20-1 | many | TGCAGTGCTAGAGATTACGGACAGGGGGCGGCCGGGGAGCTGTTTTTT | CSARDYGQGAAGELFF
TRBD2 | TRBJ2-1 | TRBV3-1 | many | TGTGCCAGCAGCCTCAGAGCGGGAATCAATGAGCAGTTCTTC | CASSLRAGINEQFF
NA | TRBJ1-1 | TRBV4-1 | many | TGCGCCAGCAGCCAAGGCGGAGGGGTTTTGAACACTGAAGCTTTCTTT | CASSQGGGVLNTEAFF
TRBD1 | TRBJ2-1 | TRBV20-1 | many | TGCAGTGTACCTCACAGGGGTTGGAACAATGAGCAGTTCTTC | CSVPHRGWNNEQFF
NA | TRBJ1-1 | TRBV5-6 | NA | TGTGCCAGCAGCGGTACAGGGAAGCACCACACTGAAGCTTTCTTT | CASSGTGKHHTEAFF